This TCR beta chain was captured in a study of cytomegalovirus exposure and HLA in healthy donors. At the level of the study: Of all 360 or so donors who were genotyped, 70% to 85% belonged to the Caucasian-associated ancestry cluster. Findings of the study overall: Testing in vitro showed a few CMV-associated chains specific for CMV antigens.

The PCR used 60 Vbeta and 13 Jbeta primers. Here immunoSEQ multiplex PCR was the method, and the copy in TCRdb shows in-frame clones only, minus some. The data contain tens of thousands of clones, around 78% of them singletons. As for this clone: Its antigen is as yet unknown.

The CDR3 is 13 amino acids. Per the germline V gene, CDR1 is MDHEN and CDR2 is SYDVKM. V trimming: 7 bases; J trimming: 5 bases; junction bases outside the gene matches: 8. The chain has TRBV28 and TRBJ2-7; 7 nucleotides line up with TRBD1. The clonotype was recovered from a woman in her 40s in good health and CMV-seropositive. Sequencing was done on a sample of PBMCs. The CDR3 DNA sequence: TGTGCCAGCACCAAAGGGGGCGTCGACGAGCAGTACTTC. It encodes CASTKGGVDEQYF. Together with reference TRBV28 and TRBJ2-7, the CDR3 gives the full variable domain: DVKVTQSSRYLVKRTGEKVFLECVQDMDHENMFWYRQDPGLGLRLIYFSYDVKMKEKGDIPEGYSVSREKKERFSLILESASTNQTSMYLCASTKGGVDEQYFGPGTRLTVT.